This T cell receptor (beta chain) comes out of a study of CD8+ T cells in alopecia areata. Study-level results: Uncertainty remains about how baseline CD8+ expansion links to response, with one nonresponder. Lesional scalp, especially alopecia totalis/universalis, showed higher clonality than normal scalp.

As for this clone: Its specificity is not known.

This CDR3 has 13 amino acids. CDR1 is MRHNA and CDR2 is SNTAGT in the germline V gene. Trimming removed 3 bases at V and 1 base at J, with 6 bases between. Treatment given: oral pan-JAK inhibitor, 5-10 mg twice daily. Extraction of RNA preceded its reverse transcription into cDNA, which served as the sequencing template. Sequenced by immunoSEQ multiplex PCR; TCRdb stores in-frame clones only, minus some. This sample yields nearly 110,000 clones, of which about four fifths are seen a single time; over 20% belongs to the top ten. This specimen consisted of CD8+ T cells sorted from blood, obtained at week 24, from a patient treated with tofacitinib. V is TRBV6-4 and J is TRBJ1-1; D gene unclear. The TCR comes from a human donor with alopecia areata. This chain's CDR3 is CASSEIPNTEAFF. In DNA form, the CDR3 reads TGTGCCAGCAGTGAGATCCCGAACACTGAAGCTTTCTTT.